A selection of T cell receptor beta chains follows, all from one sample in a study of brain T cells in children with intractable seizures. Here immunoSEQ multiplex PCR was the method, and the copy in TCRdb shows in-frame clones only, minus some. The sample records 110,000 or so clones, roughly 94% being singletons. The starting material was peripheral blood, obtained at surgery. These receptors were obtained from a boy under three years old with hemimegalencephaly and intractable seizures. The CDR3 runs from the conserved cysteine through the conserved F or W. Each record gives: D gene, CDR3 length, J gene, clone size, V gene, CDR3 DNA, CDR3 protein. A D gene is named only where the DNA matches it firmly. Clone size is shown for a subset of rows, as once, few, many or a class of expanded clone.

TRBD1 14 TRBJ2-1 . TRBV29-1 TGCAGCGTTGTCCGAGACAGGGGATTCAATGAGCAGTTCTTC CSVVRDRGFNEQFF
TRBD2 14 TRBJ2-1 . TRBV19 TGTGCCAGTAGTATCCCGGGACTAGCAAATGAGCAGTTCTTC CASSIPGLANEQFF
TRBD1 16 TRBJ2-7 . TRBV7-8 TGTGCCAGCAGCTTAGGGTCTGGGACAGGCAGCTACGAGCAGTACTTC CASSLGSGTGSYEQYF
. 16 TRBJ2-6 . TRBV10-2 TGCGCCAGCAGTACAGGGGGGGACTCTGGGGCCAACGTCCTGACTTTC CASSTGGDSGANVLTF
TRBD2 15 TRBJ2-7 once TRBV7-8 TGTGCCAGCAGCTTACGGGAGGGTAGGACCTACGAGCAGTACTTC CASSLREGRTYEQYF
TRBD2 15 TRBJ2-1 . TRBV6-4 TGTGCCAGCAGTGCGACTAGCGGGTGGTACAATGAGCAGTTCTTC CASSATSGWYNEQFF
TRBD1 13 TRBJ1-2 . TRBV10-2 TGCGCCAGCAGTCCGACGACAGGGAAAGGCTACACCTTC CASSPTTGKGYTF
TRBD1 16 TRBJ1-4 . TRBV28 TGTGCCAGCAGTTCAGACAGGGGTGCAACTAATGAAAAACTGTTTTTT CASSSDRGATNEKLFF
. 14 TRBJ2-7 . TRBV4-3 TGCGCCAGCAGCCAAGAAGTCAGCCACCATGGGCAGTACTTC CASSQEVSHHGQYF
. 16 TRBJ1-3 . TRBV29-1 TGCAGCGTTGAAGAAGGCCAGAGGGTCTCTGGAAACACCATATATTTT CSVEEGQRVSGNTIYF
. 16 TRBJ1-5 once TRBV14 TGTGCCAGCAGCCCCGGGCCCGTCAATAGCAATCAGCCCCAGCATTTT CASSPGPVNSNQPQHF
TRBD2 19 TRBJ2-5 once TRBV18 TGTGCCAGCTCACCACCTCCCGAAGCGGGAGGGCCCTCGTGGGAGACCCAGTACTTC CASSPPPEAGGPSWETQYF
. 13 TRBJ1-5 . TRBV28 TGTGCCAGCAGTTTTTTGGGCAATCAGCCCCAGCATTTT CASSFLGNQPQHF
TRBD2 18 TRBJ2-2 . TRBV7-2 TGTGCCAGCAGCTTAGCCTTACTAGCGGGAGGGAACACCGGGGAGCTGTTTTTT CASSLALLAGGNTGELFF
TRBD1 15 TRBJ1-1 . TRBV28 TGTGCCAGCAGTCTCAGGGGGTTGTTGAACACTGAAGCTTTCTTT CASSLRGLLNTEAFF
. 13 TRBJ2-2 . TRBV3-1/TRBV3-2 TGTGCCAGCAGCCAAGGACGGGGCGGGGAGCTGTTTTTT CASSQGRGGELFF
TRBD2 15 TRBJ2-1 . TRBV6-5 TGTGCCAGCAGCTCCGTAGCGGGAGTGGGAAATGAGCAGTTCTTC CASSSVAGVGNEQFF
. 15 TRBJ2-1 once TRBV7-2 TGTGCCAGCAGCTTAGTACAGAGCCCCGGCAATGAGCAGTTCTTC CASSLVQSPGNEQFF
. 12 TRBJ1-2 . TRBV29-1 TGCAGCGTAGAGGACGGGACAAATGGCTACACCTTC CSVEDGTNGYTF
. 13 TRBJ1-2 . TRBV28 TGTGCCAGCAGTGCCCAGGTTTTTTATGGCTACACCTTC CASSAQVFYGYTF
TRBD1 14 TRBJ1-1 . TRBV28 TGTGCCAGCAGTTCCCGTCAGGGGGGCACTGAAGCTTTCTTT CASSSRQGGTEAFF
. 14 TRBJ2-7 . TRBV4-3 TGCGCCAGCAGCCAAGGACCTCCGGCGGCGCCAAAGTACTTC CASSQGPPAAPKYF
. 13 TRBJ2-4 . TRBV6-5 TGTGCCAGCAGTTACGACGGGACTTCCATTCAGTACTTC CASSYDGTSIQYF
. 15 TRBJ2-1 . TRBV7-2 TGTGCCAGCAGCCTTTTAGGAGCGGACTACAATGAGCAGTTCTTC CASSLLGADYNEQFF
. 13 TRBJ1-6 . TRBV30 TGTGCCTGGCGGGACCGTCATAATTCACCCCTCCACTTT CAWRDRHNSPLHF
TRBD1 13 TRBJ2-3 . TRBV10-3 TGTGCCATCAGACAGGGGTGGGCAGATACGCAGTATTTT CAIRQGWADTQYF
. 13 TRBJ1-4 . TRBV5-1 TGCGCCAGCAGTGAGAGGGGCTGGGAAAAACTGTTTTTT CASSERGWEKLFF